The present T cell receptor (beta chain) was sequenced within a study of T cells in Graves' hyperthyroidism and ophthalmopathy. The CDR3 extends over 13 amino acids. The ends were cut back, 2 bases at V and 5 bases at J, with 10 bases in the middle. Germline V gives CDR1 SGDLS, CDR2 YYNGEE. Clinicians diagnosed patients from clinical symptoms, serum thyroxine and TRAb, thyroid ultrasound and orbital computed tomography. Amplified TCR beta CDR3 regions derived from RNA transcripts. During a first-round RT-PCR of the TCR CDR3, the HTBI primer set was used. TCRdb re-called the multiplex PCR reads through MiXCR, storing one row per CDR3 protein. Among 550,000 to 700,000 distinct CDR3 sequences listed, 35% to 55% were seen once.

The genes are TRBV9 and TRBJ2-5; D is tentatively TRBD1 or TRBD2 (5 bases each). The TCR originated in an adult woman with Graves' disease, either hyperthyroidism or ophthalmopathy (not recorded which). Source material: peripheral blood or thyroid tissue (not recorded which). CDR3 nucleotides: TGTGCCAGCAGCGTGGGGGAGACCGAGACCCAGTACTTC. It encodes CASSVGETETQYF.